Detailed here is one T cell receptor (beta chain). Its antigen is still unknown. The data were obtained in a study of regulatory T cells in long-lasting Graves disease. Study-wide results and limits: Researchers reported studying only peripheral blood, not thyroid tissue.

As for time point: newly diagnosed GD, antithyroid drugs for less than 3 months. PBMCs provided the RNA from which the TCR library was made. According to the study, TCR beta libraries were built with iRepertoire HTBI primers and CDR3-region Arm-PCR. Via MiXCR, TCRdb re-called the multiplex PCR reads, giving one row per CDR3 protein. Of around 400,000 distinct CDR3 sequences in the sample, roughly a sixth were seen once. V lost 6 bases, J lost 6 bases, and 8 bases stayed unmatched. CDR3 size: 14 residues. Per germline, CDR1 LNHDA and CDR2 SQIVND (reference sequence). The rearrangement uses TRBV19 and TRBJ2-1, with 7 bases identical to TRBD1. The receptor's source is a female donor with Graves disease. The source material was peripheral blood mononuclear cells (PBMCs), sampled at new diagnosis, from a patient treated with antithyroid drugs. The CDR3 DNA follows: TGTGCCAGTAGCCCAAGGACAGGACGCAATGAGCAGTTCTTC. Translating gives CASSPRTGRNEQFF.